This T cell receptor beta chain is from a study of CD8 T cells in ankylosing spondylitis. By quantitative 5'-RACE with molecular barcodes, the TCR beta libraries were made. TCRdb re-called the 5' RACE reads through MiXCR, storing one row per CDR3 protein. The data hold about 540,000 distinct CDR3 sequences, with roughly an eighth observed a single time. Study-wide findings and caveats: Made up of about eight highly homologous variants, a TCR beta motif appeared characteristic of ankylosing spondylitis blood.

CDR3 length: 16 residues. V gave up 4 bases and J gave up 2 bases; unmatched junction bases: 8. CDR1 and CDR2 from the germline V gene are SGHRS and YFSETQ. As concerns this clonotype: Antigen unknown.

This chain joins TRBV5-1 and TRBJ1-3; 8 bases align to TRBD1. This TCR was recovered from a male donor with ankylosing spondylitis. Specimen: blood, either unsorted or a sorted T cell fraction (not recorded which). The CDR3 DNA is TGCGCCAGCAGCCCTAGACAGGGGAGCCCTGGAAACACCATATATTTT. Translating gives CASSPRQGSPGNTIYF. Combining the CDR3 with reference TRBV5-1 and TRBJ1-3 gives the whole variable domain KAGVTQTPRYLIKTRGQQVTLSCSPISGHRSVSWYQQTPGQGLQFLFEYFSETQRNKGNFPGRFSGRQFSNSRSEMNVSTLELGDSALYLCASSPRQGSPGNTIYFGEGSWLTVV.